The entry below describes one T cell receptor beta chain. This sample was included in a study of human T cells and chemical hapten exposure. In the authors' workflow: Samples contained a median of approximately 100,000 TCRs, with a range of about 23,224 to 750,000. TCRdb itself ran the RACE reads through MiXCR, one entry per CDR3 protein. TCRdb's processing, not the study's, gives the V and J calls here. The sample includes tens of thousands of distinct CDR3 sequences, around 9.3% seen only once; the top ten take around 5%. Germline loops: CDR1 SEHNR, CDR2 FQNEAQ (reference sequence). The V gene end was trimmed by 5 bases and the J gene end by 5 bases; junction bases not matched to a gene: 9. The CDR3 spans 15 residues. Indicated time point: patch test 2, 6 weeks after DPC sensitization. Treatment given: therapeutic diphenylcyclopropenone sensitization with weekly scalp DPC.

V and J are TRBV7-9 and TRBJ2-3; 8 bases line up with TRBD2. This clonotype was sampled from a woman aged 45-65 years with alopecia areata. Some clones in this sample may be carry-over from other donors' samples. The source material was whole blood, sampled in connection with sensitization to the hapten diphenylcyclopropenone (DPC). CDR3 coding DNA: TGTGCCAGCAGCCCTTGGCGGGAGGCGGGAGATACGCAGTATTTT. It encodes CASSPWREAGDTQYF.